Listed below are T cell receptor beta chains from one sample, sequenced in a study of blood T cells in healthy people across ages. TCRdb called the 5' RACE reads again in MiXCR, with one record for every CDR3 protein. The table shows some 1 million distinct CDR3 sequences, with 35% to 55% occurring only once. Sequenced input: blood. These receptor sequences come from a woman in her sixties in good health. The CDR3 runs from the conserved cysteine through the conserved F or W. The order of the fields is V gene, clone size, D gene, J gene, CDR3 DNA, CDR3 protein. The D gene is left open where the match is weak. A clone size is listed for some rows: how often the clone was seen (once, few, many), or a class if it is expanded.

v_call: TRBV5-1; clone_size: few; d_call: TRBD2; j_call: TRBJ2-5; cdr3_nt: TGCGCCAGCAGCTTGGCCTGGCGGGGGCAAGAGACCCAGTACTTC; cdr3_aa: CASSLAWRGQETQYF
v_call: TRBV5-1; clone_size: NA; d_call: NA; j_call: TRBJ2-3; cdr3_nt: TGCGCCAGCAGACCCGGGAGCTTCACAGATACGCAGTATTTT; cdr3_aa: CASRPGSFTDTQYF
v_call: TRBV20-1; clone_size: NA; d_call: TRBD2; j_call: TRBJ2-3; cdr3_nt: TGCAGTGTTCAGGTCGGACTAGCGTACACAGATACGCAGTATTTT; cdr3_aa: CSVQVGLAYTDTQYF
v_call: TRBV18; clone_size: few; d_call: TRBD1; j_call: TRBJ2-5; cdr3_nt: TGTGCCAGCTCACCCATTGGACAGGGGGGAGAGACCCAGTACTTC; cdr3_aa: CASSPIGQGGETQYF
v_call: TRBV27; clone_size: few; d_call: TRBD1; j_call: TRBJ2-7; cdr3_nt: TGTGCCAGCAGTTTAGGTCTGGGGACAGGGGCCGACTACGAGCAGTACTTC; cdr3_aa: CASSLGLGTGADYEQYF
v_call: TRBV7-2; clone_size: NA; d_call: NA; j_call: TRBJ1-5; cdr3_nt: TGTGCCAGCAGCTTAGGGTCGAGAGGATTCAATCAGCCCCAGCATTTT; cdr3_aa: CASSLGSRGFNQPQHF
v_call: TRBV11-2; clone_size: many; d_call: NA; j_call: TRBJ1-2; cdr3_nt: TGTGCCAGCAGCTTAGATCTAATAGGACACTATGGCTACACCTTC; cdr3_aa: CASSLDLIGHYGYTF
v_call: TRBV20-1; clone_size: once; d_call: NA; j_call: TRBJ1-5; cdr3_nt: TGCAGTGCCGCTACGGGGCTAGGCGATCAGCCCCAGCATTTT; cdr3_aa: CSAATGLGDQPQHF
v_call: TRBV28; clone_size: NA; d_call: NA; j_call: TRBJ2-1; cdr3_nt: TGTGCCAGCAGAAGCGGAGTTAGCTACAATGAGCAGTTCTTC; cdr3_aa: CASRSGVSYNEQFF
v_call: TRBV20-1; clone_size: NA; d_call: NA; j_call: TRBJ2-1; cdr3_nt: TGCAGTGCTAGAGACTTTGTTTCCCCCTTGTGGGATGAGCAGTTCTTC; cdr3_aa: CSARDFVSPLWDEQFF
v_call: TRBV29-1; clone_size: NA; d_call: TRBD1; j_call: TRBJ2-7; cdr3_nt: TGCAGCGTATCGGGACAGACTATTTACGAGCAGTACTTC; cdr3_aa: CSVSGQTIYEQYF
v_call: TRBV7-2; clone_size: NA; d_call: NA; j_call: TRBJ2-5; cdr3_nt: TGTGCCAGCAGCTTAGGAGGGGAAGGCGGAGAGACCCAGTACTTC; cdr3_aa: CASSLGGEGGETQYF
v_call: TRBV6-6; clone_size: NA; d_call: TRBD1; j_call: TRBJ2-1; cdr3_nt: TGTGCCAGCAGAATTTCTCCGGGACAGAGCTCCTACAATGAGCAGTTCTTC; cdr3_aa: CASRISPGQSSYNEQFF
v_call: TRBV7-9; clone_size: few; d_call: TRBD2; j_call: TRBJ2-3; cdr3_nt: TGTGCCAGCAGCACTAGCGGGAGGGCGACAGATACGCAGTATTTT; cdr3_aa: CASSTSGRATDTQYF
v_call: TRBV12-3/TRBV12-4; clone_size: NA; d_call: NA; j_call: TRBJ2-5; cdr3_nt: TGTGCCAGCACCTCCCAATTCCAAGAGACCCAGTACTTC; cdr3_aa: CASTSQFQETQYF
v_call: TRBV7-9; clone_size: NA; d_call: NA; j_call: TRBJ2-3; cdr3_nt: TGTGCCGGCACCCGGGGAGATACGCAGTATTTT; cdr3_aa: CAGTRGDTQYF
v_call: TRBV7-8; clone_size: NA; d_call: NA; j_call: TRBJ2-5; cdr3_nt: TGTGCCAGCAGCCCGATACCGGGACGCAGTTGGGCGGAGACCCAGTACTTC; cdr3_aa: CASSPIPGRSWAETQYF
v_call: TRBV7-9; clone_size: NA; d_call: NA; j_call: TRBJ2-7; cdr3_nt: TGTGCCAGCAGCGCCTCCGGGACACTAACCTACGAGCAGTACTTC; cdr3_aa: CASSASGTLTYEQYF
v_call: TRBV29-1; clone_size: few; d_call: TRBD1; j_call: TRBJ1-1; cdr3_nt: TGCAGCGTTCAAACAGGGGACACTGAAGCTTTCTTT; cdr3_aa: CSVQTGDTEAFF
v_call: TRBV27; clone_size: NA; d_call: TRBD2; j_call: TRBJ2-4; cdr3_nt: TGTGCCAGCAGCCCAGGGACTAAACCTACGAAGCAGTACTTC; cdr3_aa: CASSPGTKPTKQYF
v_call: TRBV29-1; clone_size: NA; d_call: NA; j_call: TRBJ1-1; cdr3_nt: TGCAGCGTTGGTGTTCCTGCGGGCACTGAAGCTTTCTTT; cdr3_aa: CSVGVPAGTEAFF
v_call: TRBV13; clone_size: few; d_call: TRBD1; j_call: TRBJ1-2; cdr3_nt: TGTGCCAGCAGCCGACAGACAGGGTTGTATGGCTACACCTTC; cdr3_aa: CASSRQTGLYGYTF
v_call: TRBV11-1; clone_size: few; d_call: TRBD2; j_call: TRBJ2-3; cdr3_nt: TGTGCCAGCAATCTAGCGGGAACGGCAGATACGCAGTATTTT; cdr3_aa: CASNLAGTADTQYF
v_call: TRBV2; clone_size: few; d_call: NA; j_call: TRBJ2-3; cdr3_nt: TGTGCCACCCTGTCCGGGGCAGCTACCGATACGCAGTATTTT; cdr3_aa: CATLSGAATDTQYF
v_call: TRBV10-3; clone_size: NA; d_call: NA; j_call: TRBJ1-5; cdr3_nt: TGTGCCATCAGTGAGGGAGGTGAAAGCAATCAGCCCCAGCATTTT; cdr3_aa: CAISEGGESNQPQHF
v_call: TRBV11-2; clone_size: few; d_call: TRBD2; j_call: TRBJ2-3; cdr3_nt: TGTGCCAGCAGCTTAAACGGACTAGCGGGATTCCGAGATACGCAGTATTTT; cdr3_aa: CASSLNGLAGFRDTQYF
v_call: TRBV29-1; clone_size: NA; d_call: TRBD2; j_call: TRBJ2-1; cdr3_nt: TGCAGCGCCTCGGGGGGGCGGGGGGCTAGGTACAATGAGCAGTTCTTC; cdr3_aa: CSASGGRGARYNEQFF
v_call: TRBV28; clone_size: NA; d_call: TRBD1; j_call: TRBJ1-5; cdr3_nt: TGTGCCAGCAGAAATACAGGGGGGACTGCCCATCAGCCCCAGCATTTT; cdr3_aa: CASRNTGGTAHQPQHF
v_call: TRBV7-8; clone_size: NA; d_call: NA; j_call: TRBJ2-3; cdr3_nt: TGTGCTAGCAGCTTTGACTCAGATACGCAGTATTTT; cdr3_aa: CASSFDSDTQYF
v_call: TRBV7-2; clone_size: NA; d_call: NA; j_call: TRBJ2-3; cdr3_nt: TGTGCCAGCAGCTTACTAGCGAGAGGGGGGACAGATACGCAGTATTTT; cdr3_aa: CASSLLARGGTDTQYF
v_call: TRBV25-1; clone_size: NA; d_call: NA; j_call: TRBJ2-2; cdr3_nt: TGTGCCAGCAGTGAAGGGTGGTCGGGCGCGGGGGAGCTGTTTTTT; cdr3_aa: CASSEGWSGAGELFF
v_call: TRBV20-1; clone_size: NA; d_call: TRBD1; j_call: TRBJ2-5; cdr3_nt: TGCAGTGCTAATTCCGGGACAGCAGAGACCCAGTACTTC; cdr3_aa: CSANSGTAETQYF
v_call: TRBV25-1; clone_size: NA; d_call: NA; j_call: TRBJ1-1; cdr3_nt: TGTGCCAGCAGTGAATTGGGGGGAGGCACTGAAGCTTTCTTT; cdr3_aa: CASSELGGGTEAFF
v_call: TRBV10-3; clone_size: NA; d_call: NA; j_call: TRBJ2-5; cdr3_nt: TGTGCCATCAGTTACAAGGGAGAGACCCAGTACTTC; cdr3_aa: CAISYKGETQYF
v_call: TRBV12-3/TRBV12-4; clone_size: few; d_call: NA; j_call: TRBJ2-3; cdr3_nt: TGTGCCAGCAGTCAGGGACAAGCTAGCACAGATACGCAGTATTTT; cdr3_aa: CASSQGQASTDTQYF
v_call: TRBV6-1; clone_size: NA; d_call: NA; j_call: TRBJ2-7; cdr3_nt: TGTGCCAGCAGTGAAGCGCCTGGCAGACCCTACGAGCAGTACTTC; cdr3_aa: CASSEAPGRPYEQYF
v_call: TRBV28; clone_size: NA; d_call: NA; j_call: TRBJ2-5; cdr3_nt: TGTGCCAGCAGTCCACCCCCGTGGGGGGGCTCGGAGACCCAGTACTTC; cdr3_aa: CASSPPPWGGSETQYF
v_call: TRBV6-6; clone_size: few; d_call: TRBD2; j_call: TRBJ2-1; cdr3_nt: TGTGCCAGCAGTTCCATAGCTAGCGGAGAGAATGAGCAGTTCTTC; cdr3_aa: CASSSIASGENEQFF
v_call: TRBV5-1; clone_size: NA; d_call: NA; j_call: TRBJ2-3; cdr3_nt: TGCGCCAGCAGCTTCTGGCAGGGCCGCACAGATACGCAGTATTTT; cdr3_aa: CASSFWQGRTDTQYF
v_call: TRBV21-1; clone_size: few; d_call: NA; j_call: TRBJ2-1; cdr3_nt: TGTGCCAGCAGCAAAGGATTTCCTAGCGGGAGGGAGGATGAGCAGTTCTTC; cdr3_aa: CASSKGFPSGREDEQFF
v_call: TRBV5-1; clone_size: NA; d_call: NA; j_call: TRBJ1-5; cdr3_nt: TGCGCCAGCAGCAGGGAAAGATTGGGGGTCGGCAATCAGCCCCAGCATTTT; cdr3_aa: CASSRERLGVGNQPQHF
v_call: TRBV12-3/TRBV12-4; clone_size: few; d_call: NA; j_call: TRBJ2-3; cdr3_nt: TGTGCCAGCCTACTACCCCCGGAGGGTAGCACAGATACGCAGTATTTT; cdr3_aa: CASLLPPEGSTDTQYF
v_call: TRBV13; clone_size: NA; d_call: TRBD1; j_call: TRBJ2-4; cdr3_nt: TGTGCCAGCAGCTCGCTGGACAGGTCTGGAAACATTCAGTACTTC; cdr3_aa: CASSSLDRSGNIQYF
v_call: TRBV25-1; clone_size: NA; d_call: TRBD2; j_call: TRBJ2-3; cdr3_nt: TGTGCCAGCAGCCAAGCGGGATTTAGCACAGATACGCAGTATTTT; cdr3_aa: CASSQAGFSTDTQYF
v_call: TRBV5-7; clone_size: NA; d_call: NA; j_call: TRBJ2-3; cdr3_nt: TGTGCCAGCAGCCCCCAGGGGGGGTGGGCAGATACGCAGTATTTT; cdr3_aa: CASSPQGGWADTQYF
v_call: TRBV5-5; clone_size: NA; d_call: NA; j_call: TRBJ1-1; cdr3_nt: TGTGCCAGCAGCTTGGACGGCGCTGAAGCTTTCTTT; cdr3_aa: CASSLDGAEAFF
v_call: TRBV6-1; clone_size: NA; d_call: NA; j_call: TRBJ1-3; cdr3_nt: TGTGCCAGCAGTGAAGGAACTCGCGGAAACACCATATATTTT; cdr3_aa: CASSEGTRGNTIYF
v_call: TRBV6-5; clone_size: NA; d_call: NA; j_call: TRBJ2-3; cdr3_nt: TGTGCCAGCAGTTACTCGTGGACCGCGAAACCAGATACGCAGTATTTT; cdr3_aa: CASSYSWTAKPDTQYF
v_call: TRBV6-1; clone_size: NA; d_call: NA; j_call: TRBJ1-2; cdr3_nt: TGTGCCAGCAGTGGCCAGGGAGGGGCTGGGCTACATGGCTACACCTTC; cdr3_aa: CASSGQGGAGLHGYTF
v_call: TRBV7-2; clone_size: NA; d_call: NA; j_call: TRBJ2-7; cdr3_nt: TGTGCCAGCAGCCCAAATGACTACGAGCAGTACTTC; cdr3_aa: CASSPNDYEQYF
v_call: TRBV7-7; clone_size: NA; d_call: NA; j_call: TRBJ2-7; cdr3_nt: TGTGCCAGCAGTTCAGGGGAGTCCCGCGAGCAGTACTTC; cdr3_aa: CASSSGESREQYF
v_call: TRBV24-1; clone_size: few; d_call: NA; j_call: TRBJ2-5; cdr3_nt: TGTGCCACCTCGGATGGGGTCGTGGAGACCCAGTACTTC; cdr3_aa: CATSDGVVETQYF
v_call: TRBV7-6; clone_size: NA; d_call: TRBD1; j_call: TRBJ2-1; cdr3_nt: TGTGCCAGCAGCCTCAGGACAGGGGGGACGGGGGAGCAGTTCTTC; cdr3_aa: CASSLRTGGTGEQFF
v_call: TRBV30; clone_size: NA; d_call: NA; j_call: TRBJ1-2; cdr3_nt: TGTGCCTGGAGTATCCAGGGCGACACGTACGGCTACACCTTC; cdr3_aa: CAWSIQGDTYGYTF
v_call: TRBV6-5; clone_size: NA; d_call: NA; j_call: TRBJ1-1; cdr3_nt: TGTGCCAGCAGTTACGATGAAGCTTTCTTT; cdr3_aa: CASSYDEAFF
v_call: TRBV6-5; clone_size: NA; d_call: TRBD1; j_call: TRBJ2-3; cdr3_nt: TGTGCCAGCCGCATTACAGGGGCGTTCACAGATACGCAGTATTTT; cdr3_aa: CASRITGAFTDTQYF
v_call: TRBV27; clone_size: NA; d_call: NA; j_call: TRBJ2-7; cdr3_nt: TGTGCCAGCAGTTTAACGATCCCCCAGGCAAGCTACGAGCAGTACTTC; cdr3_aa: CASSLTIPQASYEQYF
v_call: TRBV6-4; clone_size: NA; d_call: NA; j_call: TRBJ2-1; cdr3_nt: TGTGCCAGCAGTGACAGGACCACGGGTGAGCAGTTCTTC; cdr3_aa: CASSDRTTGEQFF
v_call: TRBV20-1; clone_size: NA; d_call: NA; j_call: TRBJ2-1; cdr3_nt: TGCAGTGCTATATCTAGGGACCCTATAACCGCAGACAATGAGCAGTTCTTC; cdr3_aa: CSAISRDPITADNEQFF
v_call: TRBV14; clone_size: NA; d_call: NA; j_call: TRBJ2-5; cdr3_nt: TGTGCCAGCAGCCAGGGGGGACTCGCGCGGACCCAGTACTTC; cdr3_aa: CASSQGGLARTQYF